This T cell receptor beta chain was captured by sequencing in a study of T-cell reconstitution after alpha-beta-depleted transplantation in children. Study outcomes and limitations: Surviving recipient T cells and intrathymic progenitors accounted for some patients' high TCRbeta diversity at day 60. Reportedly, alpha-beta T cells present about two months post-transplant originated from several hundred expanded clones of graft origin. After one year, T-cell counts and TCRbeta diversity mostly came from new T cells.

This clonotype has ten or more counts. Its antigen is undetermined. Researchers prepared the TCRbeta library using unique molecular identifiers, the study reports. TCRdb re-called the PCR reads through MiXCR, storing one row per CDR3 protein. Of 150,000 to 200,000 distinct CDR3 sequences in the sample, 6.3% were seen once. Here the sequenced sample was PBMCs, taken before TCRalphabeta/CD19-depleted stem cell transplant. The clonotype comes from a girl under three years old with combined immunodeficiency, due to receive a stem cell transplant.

CDR3 sequence (DNA): TGTGCCAACCGAGTAGGAAGCACAGATACGCAGTATTTT. Protein: CANRVGSTDTQYF. The V and J genes are TRBV7-9 and TRBJ2-3; no clear D. Per the germline V gene, CDR1 is SEHNR and CDR2 is FQNEAQ (reference sequence). The CDR3 contains 13 residues. V was clipped by 10 bases and J by 0 bases, with 11 bases between them.